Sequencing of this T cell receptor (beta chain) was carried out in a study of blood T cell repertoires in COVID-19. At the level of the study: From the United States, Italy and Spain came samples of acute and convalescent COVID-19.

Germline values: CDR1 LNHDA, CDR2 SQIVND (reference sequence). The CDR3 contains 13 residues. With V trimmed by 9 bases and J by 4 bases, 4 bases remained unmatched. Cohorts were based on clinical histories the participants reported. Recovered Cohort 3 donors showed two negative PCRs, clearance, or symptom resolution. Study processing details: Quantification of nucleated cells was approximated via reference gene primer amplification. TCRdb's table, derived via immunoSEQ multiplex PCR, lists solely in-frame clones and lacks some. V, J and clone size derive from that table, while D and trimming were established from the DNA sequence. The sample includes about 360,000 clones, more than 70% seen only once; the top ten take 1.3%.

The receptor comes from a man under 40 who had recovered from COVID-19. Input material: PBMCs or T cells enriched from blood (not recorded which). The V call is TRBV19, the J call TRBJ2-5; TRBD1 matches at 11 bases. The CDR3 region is CASRDRGSETQYF. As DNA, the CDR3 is TGTGCCAGCCGGGACAGGGGGTCAGAGACCCAGTACTTC.